Included here is one TCR beta chain sequence, with context. Its specific antigen is unknown. One base away there is no much larger clone; base qualities are not given. Trimming accounts for 4 bases at V and 0 bases at J, while the number of junction bases matched to no gene is 14. CDR1 and CDR2 are read off the germline V gene as LGHNA and YNFKEQ. The CDR3 numbers 20 residues from cysteine through phenylalanine. The sequence is cut down to CDR3 DNA, 60 bases in frame from base 1. The source of the sample is a study of blood T cell repertoires in COVID-19 (dated by TCRdb to 2019 to 2021). Concerning the study at large: The collaborator samples originated in the United States, Italy and Spain and spanned the acute and convalescent phases of COVID-19. The prospective study material was composed of cDNA or gDNA derived from T cells, B-cell-depleted T cells, or PBMCs. Subjects who had been exposed to COVID-19, were actively infected with it, or had recovered from it provided the deeply sampled blood TCRbeta repertoires that made up the dataset. A freely available public database, intended as a resource for researchers studying the immune response to SARS-CoV-2, is where the repertoires were released. The samples were drawn from the first 160 participants of the ongoing ImmuneRACE study and from about 1,200 subjects provided by 6 global collaborators. Sample metadata almost always included a de-identified subject ID, COVID-19 status, age in years and sex. Where available, HLA class I and class II types were taken from metadata supplied by the sample provider and were not determined by assay-based typing.

The study at large found these results: The amount of clinical and demographic metadata varied by source and participant and was provided uncurated.

TCRbeta CDR3 regions were amplified from genomic DNA by means of the immunoSEQ Assay, a bias-controlled multiplex PCR. On the authors' methods: Nucleated cell counts per sample were estimated from amplification of reference gene primers within the assay. To quantify the absolute abundance of each unique TCRbeta CDR3 rearrangement, sequence reads were collapsed and filtered. For each sample, productive Simpson clonality was calculated by taking the square root of Simpson's diversity index across productive rearrangements. The immuneACCESS repertoire file appears here via TCRdb, limited to in-frame rearrangements. These files lack a portion of the clones; in checked studies, under half of the deficit traces to unresolved V genes, and the cause of the others is not known. For V, J and clone size, that table is used; D and trimming come from the DNA. Counted in this sample were roughly 280,000 clones; around 78% of them appeared once. The top ten clonotypes cover about 4.9% of the sample.

A second Seattle source provided samples from volunteer blood donors who had recovered from COVID-19. Collaborating institutions collected whole blood in K2EDTA tubes following their own protocols. Collaborator samples were shipped for TCRbeta analysis as frozen whole blood, isolated PBMCs, or DNA extracted from either sample type. This receptor was obtained from a man aged 55 to 70 who had recovered from COVID-19. Sequencing was performed on peripheral blood. The sequence links TRBV4-2 to TRBJ2-1, with 11 central nucleotides matching TRBD2. The CDR3 region has the sequence CASSLGVPGLAASSYNEQFF. The DNA sequence is as follows: TGTGCCAGCAGCCTCGGTGTTCCGGGACTAGCGGCAAGCTCCTACAATGAGCAGTTCTTC.